This T cell receptor beta chain is from a study of cytomegalovirus exposure and HLA in healthy donors. In germline, CDR1 is SGHTA, CDR2 FQGNSA. V lost 4 bases to trimming and J lost 6 bases, with 10 bases between them. The CDR3 consists of 13 residues. Use of 60 Vbeta and 13 Jbeta primers characterized the PCR. Authors' data handling: In a later analysis, of 70 million to 85 million unique beta chains, about 12 million appeared in at least two donors. The data were produced by immunoSEQ multiplex PCR, yet TCRdb's version contains in-frame clones alone and is incomplete. That table furnishes V, J and clone size, whereas the DNA furnished D and trimming. The repertoire holds more than 150,000 clones, with 60% to 80% as singletons. The study, taken as a whole, reports: Altogether, 160 or so TCR beta chains were recorded as cytomegalovirus-associated. Productive rates of about 87% or about 30% were seen for most TCR beta V segments in an earlier analysis.

Regarding this clone: The antigen remains undetermined.

Sample: PBMCs. The TCR sequence derives from a man in his fifties or sixties in good health and CMV-seropositive. This chain joins TRBV7-2 and TRBJ2-1; D is possibly TRBD1 (6 bases). In DNA form, the CDR3 reads TGTGCCAGCAGCTACCGGGACACCAATGAGCAGTTCTTC. As protein: CASSYRDTNEQFF. Filled out from reference TRBV7-2 and TRBJ2-1, the complete variable domain reads GAGVSQSPSNKVTEKGKDVELRCDPISGHTALYWYRQSLGQGLEFLIYFQGNSAPDKSGLPSDRFSAERTGGSVSTLTIQRTQQEDSAVYLCASSYRDTNEQFFGPGTRLTVL.